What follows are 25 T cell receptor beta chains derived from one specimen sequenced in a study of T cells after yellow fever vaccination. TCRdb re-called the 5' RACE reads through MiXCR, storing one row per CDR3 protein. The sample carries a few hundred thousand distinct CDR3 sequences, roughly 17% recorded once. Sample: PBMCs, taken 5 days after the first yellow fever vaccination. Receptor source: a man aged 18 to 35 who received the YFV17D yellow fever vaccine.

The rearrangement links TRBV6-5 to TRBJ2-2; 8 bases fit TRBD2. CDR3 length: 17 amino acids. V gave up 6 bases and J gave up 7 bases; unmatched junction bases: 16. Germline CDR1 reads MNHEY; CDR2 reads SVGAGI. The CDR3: CASSHSGGPVGRGELFF. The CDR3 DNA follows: TGTGCCAGCAGCCACTCGGGGGGGCCCGTCGGGCGCGGGGAGCTGTTTTTT.

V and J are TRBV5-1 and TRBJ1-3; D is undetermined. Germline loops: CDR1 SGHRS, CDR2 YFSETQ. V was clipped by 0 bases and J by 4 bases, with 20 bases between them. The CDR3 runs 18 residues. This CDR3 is CASSLGPSPDSGGNTIYF. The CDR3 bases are TGCGCCAGCAGCTTGGGACCCTCGCCGGATTCTGGGGGAAACACCATATATTTT.

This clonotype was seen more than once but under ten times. The CDR3 here is CSAGGGVGEKLFF. CDR3 DNA sequence: TGCAGTGCCGGGGGAGGGGTAGGCGAAAAACTGTTTTTT. J is TRBJ1-4 and V is TRBV20-1, with a tentative D call TRBD1 (5 bases). The ends were cut back, 6 bases at V and 8 bases at J, with 16 bases in the middle. The CDR3 sequence is 13 residues long. Per germline, CDR1 DFQATT and CDR2 SNEGSKA (reference sequence).

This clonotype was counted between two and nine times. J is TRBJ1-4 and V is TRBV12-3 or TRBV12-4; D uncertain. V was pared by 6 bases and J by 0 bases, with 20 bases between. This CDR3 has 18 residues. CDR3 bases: TGTGCCAGCAGGGCGACGGGGATGAGTCTTGCAACTAATGAAAAACTGTTTTTT. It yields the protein CASRATGMSLATNEKLFF.

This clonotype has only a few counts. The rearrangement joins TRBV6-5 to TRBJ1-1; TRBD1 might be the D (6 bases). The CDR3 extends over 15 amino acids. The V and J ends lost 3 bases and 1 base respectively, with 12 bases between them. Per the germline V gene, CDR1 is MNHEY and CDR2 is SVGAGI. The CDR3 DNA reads TGTGCCAGCAGTTATGGGGGGCTGTGGAACACTGAAGCTTTCTTT. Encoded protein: CASSYGGLWNTEAFF.

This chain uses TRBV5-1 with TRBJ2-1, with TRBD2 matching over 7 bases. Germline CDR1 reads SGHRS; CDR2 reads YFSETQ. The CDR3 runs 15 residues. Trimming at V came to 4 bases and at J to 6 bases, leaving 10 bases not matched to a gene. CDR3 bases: TGCGCCAGCAGCATTACTAGCGTGGGTCTCAATGAGCAGTTCTTC. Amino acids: CASSITSVGLNEQFF.

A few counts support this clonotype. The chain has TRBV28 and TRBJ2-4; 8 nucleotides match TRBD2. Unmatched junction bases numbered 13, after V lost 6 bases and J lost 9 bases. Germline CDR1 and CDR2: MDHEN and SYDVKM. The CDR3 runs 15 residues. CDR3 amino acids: CASRLGPGGQSIQYF. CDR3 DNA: TGTGCCAGCAGACTTGGACCGGGGGGGCAAAGCATTCAGTACTTC.

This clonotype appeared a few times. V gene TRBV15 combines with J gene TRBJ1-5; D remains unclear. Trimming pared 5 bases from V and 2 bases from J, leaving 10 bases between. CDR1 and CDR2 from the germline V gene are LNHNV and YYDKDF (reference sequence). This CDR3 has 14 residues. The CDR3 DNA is TGTGCCACCAGCCCTTGGGCGGGCAATCAGCCCCAGCATTTT. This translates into CATSPWAGNQPQHF.

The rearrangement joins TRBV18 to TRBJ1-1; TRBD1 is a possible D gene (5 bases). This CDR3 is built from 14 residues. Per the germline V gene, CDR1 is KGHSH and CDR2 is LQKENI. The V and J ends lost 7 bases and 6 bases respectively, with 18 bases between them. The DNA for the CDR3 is TGTGCCAGCTTCCAGGCGGGGACCGGGGCTGAAGCTTTCTTT. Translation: CASFQAGTGAEAFF.

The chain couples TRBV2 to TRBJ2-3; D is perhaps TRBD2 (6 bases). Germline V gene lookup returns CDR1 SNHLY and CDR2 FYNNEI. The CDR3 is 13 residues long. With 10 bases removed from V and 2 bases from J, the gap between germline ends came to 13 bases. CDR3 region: CAKRRGNTDTQYF. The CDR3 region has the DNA TGTGCCAAAAGGCGGGGAAACACAGATACGCAGTATTTT.

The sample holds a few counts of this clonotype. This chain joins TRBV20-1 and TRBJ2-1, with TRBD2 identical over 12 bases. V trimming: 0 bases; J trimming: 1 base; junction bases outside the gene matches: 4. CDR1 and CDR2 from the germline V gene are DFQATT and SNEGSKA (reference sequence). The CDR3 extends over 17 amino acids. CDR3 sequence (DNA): TGCAGTGCTAGAGATGGGCTAGCGGGGGGGTCCTACAATGAGCAGTTCTTC. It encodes CSARDGLAGGSYNEQFF.

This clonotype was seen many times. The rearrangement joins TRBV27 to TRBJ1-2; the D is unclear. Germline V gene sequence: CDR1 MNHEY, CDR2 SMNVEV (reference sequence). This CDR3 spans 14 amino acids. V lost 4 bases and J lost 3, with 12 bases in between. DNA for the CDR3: TGTGCCAGCAGTTCCAACCAGGACTACTATGGCTACACCTTC. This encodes CASSSNQDYYGYTF.

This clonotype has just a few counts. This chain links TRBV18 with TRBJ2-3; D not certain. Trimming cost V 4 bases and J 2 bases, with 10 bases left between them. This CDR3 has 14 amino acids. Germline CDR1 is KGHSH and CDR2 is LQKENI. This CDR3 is CASSLETITDTQYF. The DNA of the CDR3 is TGTGCCAGCTCACTGGAAACAATCACAGATACGCAGTATTTT.

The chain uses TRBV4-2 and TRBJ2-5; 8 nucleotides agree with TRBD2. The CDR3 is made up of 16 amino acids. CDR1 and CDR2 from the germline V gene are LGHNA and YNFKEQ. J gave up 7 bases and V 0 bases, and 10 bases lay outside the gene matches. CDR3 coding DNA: TGTGCCAGCAGCCAAGATAACGGGGGGGCCATCGGGACCCAGTACTTC. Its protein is CASSQDNGGAIGTQYF.

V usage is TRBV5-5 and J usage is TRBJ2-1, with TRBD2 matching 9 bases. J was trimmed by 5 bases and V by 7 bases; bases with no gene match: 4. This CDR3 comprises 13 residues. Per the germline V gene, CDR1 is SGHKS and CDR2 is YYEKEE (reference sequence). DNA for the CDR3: TGTGCCAGCCTGGCGGGGGGGCACAATGAGCAGTTCTTC. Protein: CASLAGGHNEQFF.

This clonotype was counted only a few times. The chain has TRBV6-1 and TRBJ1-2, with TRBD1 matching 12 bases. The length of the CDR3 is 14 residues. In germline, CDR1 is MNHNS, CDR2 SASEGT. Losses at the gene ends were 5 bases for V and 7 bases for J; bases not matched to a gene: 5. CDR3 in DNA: TGTGCCAGCAGTAAGGGACAGGGGGCAGGTGGCTACACCTTC. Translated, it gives CASSKGQGAGGYTF.

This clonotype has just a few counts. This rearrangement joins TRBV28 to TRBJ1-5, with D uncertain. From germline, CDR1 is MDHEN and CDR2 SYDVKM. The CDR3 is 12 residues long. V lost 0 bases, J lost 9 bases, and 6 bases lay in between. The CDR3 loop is CASSLWGRPQHF. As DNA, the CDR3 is TGTGCCAGCAGTTTATGGGGTCGGCCCCAGCATTTT.

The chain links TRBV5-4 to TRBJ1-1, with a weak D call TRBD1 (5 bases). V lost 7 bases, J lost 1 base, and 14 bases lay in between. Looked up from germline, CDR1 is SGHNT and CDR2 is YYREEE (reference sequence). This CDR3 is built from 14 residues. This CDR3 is CASHPLTANTEAFF. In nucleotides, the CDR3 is TGTGCCAGCCACCCGCTGACAGCGAACACTGAAGCTTTCTTT.

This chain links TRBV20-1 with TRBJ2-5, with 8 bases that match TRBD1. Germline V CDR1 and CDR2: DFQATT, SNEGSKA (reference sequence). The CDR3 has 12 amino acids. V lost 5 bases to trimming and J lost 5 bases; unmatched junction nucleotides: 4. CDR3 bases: TGCAGTGCTCCCTCAGGGGGCGAGACCCAGTACTTC. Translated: CSAPSGGETQYF.

CDR3 coding DNA: TGCGCCAGCAGCTTGGAGGGGGTAATCAATCAGCCCCAGCATTTT. It is translated as CASSLEGVINQPQHF. The genes are TRBV5-1 and TRBJ1-5, with D maybe TRBD1 (6 bases). CDR3 length: 15 residues. Germline-derived CDR1 and CDR2 are SGHRS and YFSETQ. V was trimmed by 0 bases and J by 3 bases, leaving 10 bases between them. The variable domain in full, with the rest retrieved from reference TRBV5-1 and TRBJ1-5, is KAGVTQTPRYLIKTRGQQVTLSCSPISGHRSVSWYQQTPGQGLQFLFEYFSETQRNKGNFPGRFSGRQFSNSRSEMNVSTLELGDSALYLCASSLEGVINQPQHFGDGTRLSIL.

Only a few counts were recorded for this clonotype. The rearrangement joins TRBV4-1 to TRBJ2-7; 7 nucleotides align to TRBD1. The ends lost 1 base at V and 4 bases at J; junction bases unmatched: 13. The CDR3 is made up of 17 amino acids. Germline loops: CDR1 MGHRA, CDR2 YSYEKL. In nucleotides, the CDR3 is TGCGCCAGCAGCCAAGTGAGTTGGGCAGGGGGTCAGTACGAGCAGTACTTC. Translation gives CASSQVSWAGGQYEQYF.

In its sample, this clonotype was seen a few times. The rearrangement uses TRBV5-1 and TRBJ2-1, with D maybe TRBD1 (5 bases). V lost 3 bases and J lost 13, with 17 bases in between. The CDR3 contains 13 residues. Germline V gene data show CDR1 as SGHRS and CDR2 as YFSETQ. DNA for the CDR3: TGCGCCAGCAGCTCCACACCCCGACAGATTCAGTTCTTC. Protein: CASSSTPRQIQFF.

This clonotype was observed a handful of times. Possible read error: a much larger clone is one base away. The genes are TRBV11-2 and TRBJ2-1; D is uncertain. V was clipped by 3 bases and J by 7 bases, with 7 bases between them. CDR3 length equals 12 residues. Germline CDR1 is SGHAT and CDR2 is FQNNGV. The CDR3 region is CASSFGENEQFF. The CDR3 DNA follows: TGTGCCAGCAGCTTTGGGGAAAATGAGCAGTTCTTC.

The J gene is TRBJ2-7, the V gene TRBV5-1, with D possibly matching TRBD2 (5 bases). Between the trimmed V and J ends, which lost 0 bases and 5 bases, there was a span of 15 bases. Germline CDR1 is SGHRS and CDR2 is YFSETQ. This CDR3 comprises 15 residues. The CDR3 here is CASSLAILGIDEQYF. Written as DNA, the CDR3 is TGCGCCAGCAGCTTGGCCATACTAGGGATTGACGAGCAGTACTTC.

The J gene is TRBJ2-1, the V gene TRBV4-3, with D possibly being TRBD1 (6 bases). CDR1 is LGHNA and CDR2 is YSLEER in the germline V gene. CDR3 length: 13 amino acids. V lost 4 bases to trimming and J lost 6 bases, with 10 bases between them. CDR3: CASSLGQTNEQFF. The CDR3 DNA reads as TGCGCCAGCAGCCTAGGACAGACCAATGAGCAGTTCTTC.